The TCR beta chain described here comes from a study of T-cell memory formation after mild COVID-19. On the study more broadly: Each donor largely had its own TCR clusters. General study results and limits: CD4/CD8 balance held among clones contracting day 15 to 85, and later expanders leaned CD4+.

The CDR3 consists of 15 residues. The ends were cut back, 5 bases at V and 0 bases at J, with 14 bases in the middle. CDR1 is SGHTA, CDR2 FQGNSA, per germline. TCR alpha and TCR beta cDNA libraries with sample barcodes and UMIs came from 5'RACE using constant-segment primers. MiXCR was run by TCRdb on the 5' RACE reads, yielding one entry per CDR3 protein. The sample lists 450,000 or so distinct CDR3 sequences, 15% to 20% occurring once. In regard to this clonotype: Its antigen is currently unknown.

Input material: PBMCs or a T cell subset sorted from them (not recorded which). The receptor was derived from an adult woman who had mild COVID-19 (a few samples of this study predate the infection). Cell type and time point are not known. The rearrangement joins TRBV7-2 to TRBJ2-7, with D maybe TRBD1 (6 bases). The CDR3 nucleotides read TGTGCCAGCAGCGTAGGGGGTGGGCCCTCCTACGAGCAGTACTTC. Amino acid sequence: CASSVGGGPSYEQYF.